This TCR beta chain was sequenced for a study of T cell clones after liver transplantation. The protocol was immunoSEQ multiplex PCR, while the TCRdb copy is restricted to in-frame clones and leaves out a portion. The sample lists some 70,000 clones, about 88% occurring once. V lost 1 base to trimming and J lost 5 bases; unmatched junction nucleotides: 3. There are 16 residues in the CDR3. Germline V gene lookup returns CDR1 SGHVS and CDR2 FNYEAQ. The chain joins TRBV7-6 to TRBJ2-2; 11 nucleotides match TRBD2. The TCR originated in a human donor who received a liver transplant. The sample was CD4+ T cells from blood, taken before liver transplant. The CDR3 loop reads CASSLGLAGQTGELFF. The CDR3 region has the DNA TGTGCCAGCAGCTTAGGACTAGCGGGACAGACCGGGGAGCTGTTTTTT.